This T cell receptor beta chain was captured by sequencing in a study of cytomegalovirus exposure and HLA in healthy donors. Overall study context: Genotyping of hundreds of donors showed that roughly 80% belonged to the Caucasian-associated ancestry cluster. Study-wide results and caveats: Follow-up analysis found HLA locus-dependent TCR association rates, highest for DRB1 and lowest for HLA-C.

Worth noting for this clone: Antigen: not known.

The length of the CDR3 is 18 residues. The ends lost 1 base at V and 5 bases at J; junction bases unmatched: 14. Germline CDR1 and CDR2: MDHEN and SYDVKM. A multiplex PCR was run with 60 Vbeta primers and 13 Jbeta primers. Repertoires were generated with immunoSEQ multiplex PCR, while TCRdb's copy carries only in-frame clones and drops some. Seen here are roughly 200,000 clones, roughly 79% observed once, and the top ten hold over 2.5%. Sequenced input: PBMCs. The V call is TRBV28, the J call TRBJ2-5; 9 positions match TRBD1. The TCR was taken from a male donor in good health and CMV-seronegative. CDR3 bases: TGTGCCAGCAGTTTATCCCTGGGGACGACAGGGGGGACGGAGACCCAGTACTTC. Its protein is CASSLSLGTTGGTETQYF. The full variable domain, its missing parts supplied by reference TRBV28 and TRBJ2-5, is DVKVTQSSRYLVKRTGEKVFLECVQDMDHENMFWYRQDPGLGLRLIYFSYDVKMKEKGDIPEGYSVSREKKERFSLILESASTNQTSMYLCASSLSLGTTGGTETQYFGPGTRLLVL.